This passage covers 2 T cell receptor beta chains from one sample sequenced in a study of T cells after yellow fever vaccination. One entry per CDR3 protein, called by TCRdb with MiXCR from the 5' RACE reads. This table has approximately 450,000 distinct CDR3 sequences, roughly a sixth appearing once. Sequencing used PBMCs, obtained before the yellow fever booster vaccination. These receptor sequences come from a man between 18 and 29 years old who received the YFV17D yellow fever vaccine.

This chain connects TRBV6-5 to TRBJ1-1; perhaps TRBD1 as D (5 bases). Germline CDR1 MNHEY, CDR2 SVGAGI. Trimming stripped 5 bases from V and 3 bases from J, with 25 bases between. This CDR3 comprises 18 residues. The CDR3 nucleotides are TGTGCCAGCAGTCTCCTGGCCCCAGGGCGGTTAGGCTACACTGAAGCTTTCTTT. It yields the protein CASSLLAPGRLGYTEAFF.

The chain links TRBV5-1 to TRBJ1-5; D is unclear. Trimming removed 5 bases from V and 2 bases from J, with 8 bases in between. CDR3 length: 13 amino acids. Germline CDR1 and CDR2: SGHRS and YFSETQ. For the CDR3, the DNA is TGCGCCAGCAGGTTGTATCGCAATCAGCCCCAGCATTTT. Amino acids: CASRLYRNQPQHF. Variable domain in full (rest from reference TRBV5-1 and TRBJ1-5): KAGVTQTPRYLIKTRGQQVTLSCSPISGHRSVSWYQQTPGQGLQFLFEYFSETQRNKGNFPGRFSGRQFSNSRSEMNVSTLELGDSALYLCASRLYRNQPQHFGDGTRLSIL.